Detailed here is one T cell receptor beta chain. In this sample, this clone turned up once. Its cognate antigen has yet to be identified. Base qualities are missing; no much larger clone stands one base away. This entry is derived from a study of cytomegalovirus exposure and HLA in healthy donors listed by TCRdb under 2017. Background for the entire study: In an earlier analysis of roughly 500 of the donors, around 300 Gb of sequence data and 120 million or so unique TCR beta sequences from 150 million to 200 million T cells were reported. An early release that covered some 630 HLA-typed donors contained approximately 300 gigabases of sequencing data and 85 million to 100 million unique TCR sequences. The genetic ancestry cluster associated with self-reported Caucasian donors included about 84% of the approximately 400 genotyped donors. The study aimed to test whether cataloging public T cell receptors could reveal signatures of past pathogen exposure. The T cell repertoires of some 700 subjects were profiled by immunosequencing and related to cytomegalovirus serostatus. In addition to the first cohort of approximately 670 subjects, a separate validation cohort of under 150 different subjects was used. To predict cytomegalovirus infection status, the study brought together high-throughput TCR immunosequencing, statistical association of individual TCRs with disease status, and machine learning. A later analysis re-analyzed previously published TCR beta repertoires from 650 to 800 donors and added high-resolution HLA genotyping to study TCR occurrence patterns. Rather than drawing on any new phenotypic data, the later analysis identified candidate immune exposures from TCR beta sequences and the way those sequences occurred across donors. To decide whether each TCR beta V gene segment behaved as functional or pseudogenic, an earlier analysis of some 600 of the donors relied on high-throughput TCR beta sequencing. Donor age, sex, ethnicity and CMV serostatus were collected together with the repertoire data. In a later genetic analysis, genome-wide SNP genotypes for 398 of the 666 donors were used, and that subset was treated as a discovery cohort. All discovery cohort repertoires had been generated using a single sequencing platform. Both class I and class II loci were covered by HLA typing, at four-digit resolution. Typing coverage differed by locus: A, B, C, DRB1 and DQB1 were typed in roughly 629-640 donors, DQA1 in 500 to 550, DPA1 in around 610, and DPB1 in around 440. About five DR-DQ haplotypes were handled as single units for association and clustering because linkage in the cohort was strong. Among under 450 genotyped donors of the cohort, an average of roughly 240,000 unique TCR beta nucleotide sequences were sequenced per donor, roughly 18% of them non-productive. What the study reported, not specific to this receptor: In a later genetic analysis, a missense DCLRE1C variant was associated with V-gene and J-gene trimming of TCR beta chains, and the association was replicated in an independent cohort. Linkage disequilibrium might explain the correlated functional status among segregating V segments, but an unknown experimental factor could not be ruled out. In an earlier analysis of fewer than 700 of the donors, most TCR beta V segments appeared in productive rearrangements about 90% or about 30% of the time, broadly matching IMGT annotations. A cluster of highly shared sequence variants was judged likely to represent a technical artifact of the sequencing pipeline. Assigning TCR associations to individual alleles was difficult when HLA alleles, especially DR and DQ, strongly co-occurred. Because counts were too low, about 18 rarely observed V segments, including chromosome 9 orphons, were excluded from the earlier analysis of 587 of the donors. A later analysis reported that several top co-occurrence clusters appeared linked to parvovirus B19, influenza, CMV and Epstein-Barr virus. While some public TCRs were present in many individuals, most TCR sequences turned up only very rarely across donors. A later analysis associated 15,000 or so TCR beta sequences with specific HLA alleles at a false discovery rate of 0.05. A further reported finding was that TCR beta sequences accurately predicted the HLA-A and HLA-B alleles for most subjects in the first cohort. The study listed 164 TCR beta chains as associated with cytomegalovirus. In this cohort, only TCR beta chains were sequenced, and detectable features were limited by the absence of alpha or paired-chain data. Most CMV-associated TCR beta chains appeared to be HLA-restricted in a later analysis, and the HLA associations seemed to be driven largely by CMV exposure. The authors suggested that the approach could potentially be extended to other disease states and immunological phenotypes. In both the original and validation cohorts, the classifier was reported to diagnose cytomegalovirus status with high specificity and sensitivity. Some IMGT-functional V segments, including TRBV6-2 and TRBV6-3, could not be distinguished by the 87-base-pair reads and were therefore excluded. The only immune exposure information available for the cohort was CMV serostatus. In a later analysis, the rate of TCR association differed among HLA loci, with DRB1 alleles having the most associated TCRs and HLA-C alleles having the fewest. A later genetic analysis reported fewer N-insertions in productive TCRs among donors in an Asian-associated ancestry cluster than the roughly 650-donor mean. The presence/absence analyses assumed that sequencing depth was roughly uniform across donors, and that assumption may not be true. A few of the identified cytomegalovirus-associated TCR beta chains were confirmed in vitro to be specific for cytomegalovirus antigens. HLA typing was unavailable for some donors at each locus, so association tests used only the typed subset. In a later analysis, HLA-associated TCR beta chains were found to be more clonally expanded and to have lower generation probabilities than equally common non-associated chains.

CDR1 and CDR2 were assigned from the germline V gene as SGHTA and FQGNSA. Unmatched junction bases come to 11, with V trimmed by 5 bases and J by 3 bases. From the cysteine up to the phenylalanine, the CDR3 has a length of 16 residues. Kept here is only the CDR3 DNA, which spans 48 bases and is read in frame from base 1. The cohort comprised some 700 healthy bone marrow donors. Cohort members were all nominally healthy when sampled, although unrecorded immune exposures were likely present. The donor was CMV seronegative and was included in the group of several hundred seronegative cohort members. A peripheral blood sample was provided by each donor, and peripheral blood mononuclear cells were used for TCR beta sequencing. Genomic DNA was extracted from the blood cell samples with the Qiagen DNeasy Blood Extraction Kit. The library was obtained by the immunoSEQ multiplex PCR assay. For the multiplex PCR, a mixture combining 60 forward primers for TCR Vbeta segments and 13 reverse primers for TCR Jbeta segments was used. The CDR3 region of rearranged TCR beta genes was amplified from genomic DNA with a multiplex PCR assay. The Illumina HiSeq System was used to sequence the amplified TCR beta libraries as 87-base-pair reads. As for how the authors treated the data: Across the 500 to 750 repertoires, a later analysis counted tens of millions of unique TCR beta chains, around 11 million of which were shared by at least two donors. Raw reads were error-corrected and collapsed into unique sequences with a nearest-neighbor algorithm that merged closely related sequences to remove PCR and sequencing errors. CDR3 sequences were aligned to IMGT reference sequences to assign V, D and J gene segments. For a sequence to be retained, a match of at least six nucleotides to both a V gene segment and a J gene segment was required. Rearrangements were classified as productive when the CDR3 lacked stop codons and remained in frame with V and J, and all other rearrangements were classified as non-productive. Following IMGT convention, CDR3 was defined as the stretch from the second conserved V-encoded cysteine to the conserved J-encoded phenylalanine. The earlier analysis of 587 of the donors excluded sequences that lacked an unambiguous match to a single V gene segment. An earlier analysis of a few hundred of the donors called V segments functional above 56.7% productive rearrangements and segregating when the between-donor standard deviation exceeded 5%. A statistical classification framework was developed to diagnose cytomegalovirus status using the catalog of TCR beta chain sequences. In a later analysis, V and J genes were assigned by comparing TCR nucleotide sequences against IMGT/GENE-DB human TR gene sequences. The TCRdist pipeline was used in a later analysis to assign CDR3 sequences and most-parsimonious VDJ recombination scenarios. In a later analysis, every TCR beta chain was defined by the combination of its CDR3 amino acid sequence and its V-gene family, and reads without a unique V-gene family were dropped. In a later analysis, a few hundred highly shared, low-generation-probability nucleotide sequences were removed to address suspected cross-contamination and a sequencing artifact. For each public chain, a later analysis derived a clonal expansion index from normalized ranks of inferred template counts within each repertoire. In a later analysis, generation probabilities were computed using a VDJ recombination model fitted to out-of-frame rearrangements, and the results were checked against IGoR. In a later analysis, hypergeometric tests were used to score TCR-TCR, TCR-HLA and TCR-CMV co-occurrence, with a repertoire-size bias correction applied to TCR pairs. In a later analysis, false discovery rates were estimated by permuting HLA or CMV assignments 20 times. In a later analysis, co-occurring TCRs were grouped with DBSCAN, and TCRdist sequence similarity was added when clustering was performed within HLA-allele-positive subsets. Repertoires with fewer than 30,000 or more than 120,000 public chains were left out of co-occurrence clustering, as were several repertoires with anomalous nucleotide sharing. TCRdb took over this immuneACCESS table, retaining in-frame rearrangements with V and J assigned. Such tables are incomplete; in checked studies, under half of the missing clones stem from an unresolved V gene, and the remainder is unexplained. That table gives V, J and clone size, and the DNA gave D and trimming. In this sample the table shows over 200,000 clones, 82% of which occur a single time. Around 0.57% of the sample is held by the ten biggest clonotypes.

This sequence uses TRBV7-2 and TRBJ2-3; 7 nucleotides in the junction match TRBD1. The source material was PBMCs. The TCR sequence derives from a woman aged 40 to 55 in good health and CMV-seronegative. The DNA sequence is TGTGCCAGCAGCCGAGACAGGGCGCGAGGTACAGATACGCAGTATTTT. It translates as CASSRDRARGTDTQYF.